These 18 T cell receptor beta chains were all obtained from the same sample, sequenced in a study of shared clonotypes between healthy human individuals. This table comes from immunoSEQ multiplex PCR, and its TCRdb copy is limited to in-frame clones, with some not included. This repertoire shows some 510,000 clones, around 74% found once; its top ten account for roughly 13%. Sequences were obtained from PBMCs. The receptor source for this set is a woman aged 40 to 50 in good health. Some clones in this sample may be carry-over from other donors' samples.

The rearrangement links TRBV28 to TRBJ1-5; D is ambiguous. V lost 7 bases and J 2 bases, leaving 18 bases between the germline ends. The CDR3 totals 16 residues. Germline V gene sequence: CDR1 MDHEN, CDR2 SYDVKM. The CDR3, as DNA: TGTGCCAGCATTGCATTTCAGGAGATGGGCAATCAGCCCCAGCATTTT. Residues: CASIAFQEMGNQPQHF.

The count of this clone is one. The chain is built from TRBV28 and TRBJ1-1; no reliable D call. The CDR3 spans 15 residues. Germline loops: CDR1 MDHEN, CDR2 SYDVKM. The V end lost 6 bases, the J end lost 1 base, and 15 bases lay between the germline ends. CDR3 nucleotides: TGTGCCAGCAGCCTTTCCTCCCCCCCGAACACTGAAGCTTTCTTT. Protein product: CASSLSSPPNTEAFF.

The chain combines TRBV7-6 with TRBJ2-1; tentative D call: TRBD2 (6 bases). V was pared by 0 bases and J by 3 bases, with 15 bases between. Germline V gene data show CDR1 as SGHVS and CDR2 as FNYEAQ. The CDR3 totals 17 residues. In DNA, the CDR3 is TGTGCCAGCAGCTTAGCACCACTAGCTCCACTCTACAATGAGCAGTTCTTC. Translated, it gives CASSLAPLAPLYNEQFF.

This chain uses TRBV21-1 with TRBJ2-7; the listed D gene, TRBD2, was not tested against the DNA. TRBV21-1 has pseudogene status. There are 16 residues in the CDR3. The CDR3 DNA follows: TGTGCCAGCAACCCTCAGGGACTAGCGGGACCCTACGAGCAGTACTTC. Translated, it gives CASNPQGLAGPYEQYF.

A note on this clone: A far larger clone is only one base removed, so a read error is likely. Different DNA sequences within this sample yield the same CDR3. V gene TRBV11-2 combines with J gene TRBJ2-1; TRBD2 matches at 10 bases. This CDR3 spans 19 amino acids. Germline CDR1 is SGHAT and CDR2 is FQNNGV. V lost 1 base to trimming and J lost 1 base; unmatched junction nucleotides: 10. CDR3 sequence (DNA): TGTGCCAGCAGCTTAGGGAGAAAAATAGCGGGGGGATCCTACAATGAGCAGTTCTTC. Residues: CASSLGRKIAGGSYNEQFF. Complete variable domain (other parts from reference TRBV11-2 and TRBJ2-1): EAGVAQSPRYKIIEKRQSVAFWCNPISGHATLYWYQQILGQGPKLLIQFQNNGVVDDSQLPKDRFSAERLKGVDSTLKIQPAKLEDSAVYLCASSLGRKIAGGSYNEQFFGPGTRLTVL.

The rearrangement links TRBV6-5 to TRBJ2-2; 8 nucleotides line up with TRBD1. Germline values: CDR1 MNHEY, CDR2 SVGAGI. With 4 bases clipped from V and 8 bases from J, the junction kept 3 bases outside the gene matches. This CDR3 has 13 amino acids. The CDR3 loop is CASSSTGVGELFF. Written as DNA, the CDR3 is TGTGCCAGCAGTTCGACAGGGGTGGGGGAGCTGTTTTTT.

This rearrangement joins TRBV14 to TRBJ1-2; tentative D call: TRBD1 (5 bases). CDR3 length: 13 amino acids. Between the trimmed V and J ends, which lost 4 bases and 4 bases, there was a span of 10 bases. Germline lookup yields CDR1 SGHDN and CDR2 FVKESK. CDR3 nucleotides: TGTGCCAGCAGCCCTTCGGGGGTCTATGGCTACACCTTC. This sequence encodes CASSPSGVYGYTF.

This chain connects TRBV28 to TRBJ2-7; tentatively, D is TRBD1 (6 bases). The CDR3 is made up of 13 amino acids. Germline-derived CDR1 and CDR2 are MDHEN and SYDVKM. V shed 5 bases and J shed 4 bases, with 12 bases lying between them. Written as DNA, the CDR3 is TGTGCCAGCAGTGACTGGGACATTTACGAGCAGTACTTC. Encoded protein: CASSDWDIYEQYF.

The CDR3 region is CASRRQRELTLTQYF. CDR3 DNA: TGTGCCAGCAGACGACAGCGGGAGCTAACCCTTACGCAGTATTTT. The chain is built from TRBV6-5 and TRBJ2-3, with 8 positions matching TRBD2. The germline gives CDR1 MNHEY, CDR2 SVGAGI. Unmatched junction bases numbered 13, after V lost 6 bases and J lost 8 bases. The CDR3 extends over 15 amino acids.

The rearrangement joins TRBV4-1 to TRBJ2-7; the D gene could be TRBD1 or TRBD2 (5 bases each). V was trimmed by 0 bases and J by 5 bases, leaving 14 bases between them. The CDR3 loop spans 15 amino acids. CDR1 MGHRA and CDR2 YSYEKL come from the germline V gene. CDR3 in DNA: TGCGCCAGCAGCCAAGATTCGTGGGGGTCGGACGAGCAGTACTTC. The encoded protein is CASSQDSWGSDEQYF.

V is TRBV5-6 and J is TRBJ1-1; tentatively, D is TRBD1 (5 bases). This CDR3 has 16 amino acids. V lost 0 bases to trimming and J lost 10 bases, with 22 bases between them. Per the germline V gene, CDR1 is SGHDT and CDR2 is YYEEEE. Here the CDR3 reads CASSLAGFSQQERAFF. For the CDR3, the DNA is TGTGCCAGCAGCTTGGCCGGGTTCAGCCAACAGGAGAGAGCTTTCTTT.

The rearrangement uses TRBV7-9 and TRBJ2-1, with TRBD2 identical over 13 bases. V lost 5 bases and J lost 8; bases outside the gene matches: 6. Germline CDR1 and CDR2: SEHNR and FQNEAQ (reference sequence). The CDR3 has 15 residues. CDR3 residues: CASSLRLAGGYEQFF. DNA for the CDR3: TGTGCCAGCAGCCTTAGACTAGCGGGAGGCTATGAGCAGTTCTTC.

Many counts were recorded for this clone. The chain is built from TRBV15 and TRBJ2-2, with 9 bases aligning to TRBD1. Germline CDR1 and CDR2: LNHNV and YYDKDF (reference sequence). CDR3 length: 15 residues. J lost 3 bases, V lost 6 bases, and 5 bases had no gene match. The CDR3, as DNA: TGTGCCACCAGGCGGGACAGGGAAGACACCGGGGAGCTGTTTTTT. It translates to CATRRDREDTGELFF.

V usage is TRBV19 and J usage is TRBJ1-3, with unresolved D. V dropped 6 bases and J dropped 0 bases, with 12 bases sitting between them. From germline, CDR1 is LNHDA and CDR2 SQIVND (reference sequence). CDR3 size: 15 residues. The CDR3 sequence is CASRSQAASGNTIYF. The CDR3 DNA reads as TGTGCCAGTAGGAGTCAGGCCGCCTCTGGAAACACCATATATTTT.

CDR3 bases: TGTGCCAGCAGTGAAAGGTCATTTTCTAACACCGGGGAGCTGTTTTTT. It specifies CASSERSFSNTGELFF. The rearrangement uses TRBV2 and TRBJ2-2; D unclear. The CDR3 loop spans 16 amino acids. V was cut by 2 bases and J by 2 bases, with 12 bases left in between. Germline CDR1 reads SNHLY; CDR2 reads FYNNEI.

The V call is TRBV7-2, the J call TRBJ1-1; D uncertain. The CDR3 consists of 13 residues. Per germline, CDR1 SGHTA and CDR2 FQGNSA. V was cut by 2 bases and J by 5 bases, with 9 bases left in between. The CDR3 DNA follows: TGTGCCAGCAGCTTAAGGGTGAGGACTGAAGCTTTCTTT. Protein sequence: CASSLRVRTEAFF.

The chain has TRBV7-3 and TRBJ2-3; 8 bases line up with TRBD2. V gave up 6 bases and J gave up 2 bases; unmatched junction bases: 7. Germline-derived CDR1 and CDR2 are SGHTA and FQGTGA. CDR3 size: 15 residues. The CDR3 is CASSATSGTTDTQYF. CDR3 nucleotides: TGTGCCAGCAGTGCTACTAGCGGAACCACAGATACGCAGTATTTT.

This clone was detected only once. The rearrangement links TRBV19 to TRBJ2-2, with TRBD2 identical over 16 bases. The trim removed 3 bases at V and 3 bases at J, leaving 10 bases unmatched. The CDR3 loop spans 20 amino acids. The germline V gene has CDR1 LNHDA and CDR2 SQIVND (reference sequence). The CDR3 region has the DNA TGTGCCAGTAGTATTCCCCAGGGACTAGCGGGAGGGATCGACACCGGGGAGCTGTTTTTT. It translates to CASSIPQGLAGGIDTGELFF.